This record covers a single TCR beta chain. Its antigen remains unknown. This specimen comes from a study of CD8 T cells in ankylosing spondylitis. The CDR3 sequence is 17 residues long. Trimming removed 2 bases at V and 8 bases at J, with 22 bases between. Germline V gives CDR1 MNHEY, CDR2 SVGAGI. TCRdb reanalysed the 5' RACE reads using MiXCR and keeps one entry per CDR3 protein. Counted here are some 700,000 distinct CDR3 sequences, around 19% occurring once; the ten biggest clones make up around 19%. Notes on the study in general: A TCR beta motif of several highly homologous variants appeared characteristic of ankylosing spondylitis blood.

This sequence originates from a male donor with ankylosing spondylitis. V and J are TRBV6-5 and TRBJ2-1, with D perhaps TRBD1 (5 bases). Sequencing was carried out using blood, either unsorted or a sorted T cell fraction (not recorded which). CDR3 loop: CASSYRREVWGQDEQFF. In nucleotides, the CDR3 is TGTGCCAGCAGTTACCGTCGTGAGGTATGGGGCCAGGATGAGCAGTTCTTC.